This TCR beta chain originates from a study of radiation and T cells in renal cell carcinoma. Specified time point: baseline pretreatment blood. The treatment is: 15 Gy SBRT to primary tumor, nephrectomy 4 weeks later. The sample holds a few counts of this clone. The length of the CDR3 is 14 residues. V gave up 8 bases and J gave up 3 bases, with 17 bases separating them. Germline V lookup: CDR1 MGHDK, CDR2 SYGVNS. Profiled with immunoSEQ multiplex PCR; TCRdb holds only in-frame clones, not every one. Here the sample spans approximately 150,000 clones, around four fifths being singletons. This clonotype was obtained from a woman aged 45-65 years with renal cell carcinoma. Here the sequenced sample was blood, taken from a patient whose treatment included radiotherapy and nephrectomy. The chain couples TRBV25-1 to TRBJ2-7; D is unresolved. CDR3 coding DNA: TGTGCCAGCCCATTTCACCCCCGAGGCTACGAGCAGTACTTC. Translated: CASPFHPRGYEQYF.